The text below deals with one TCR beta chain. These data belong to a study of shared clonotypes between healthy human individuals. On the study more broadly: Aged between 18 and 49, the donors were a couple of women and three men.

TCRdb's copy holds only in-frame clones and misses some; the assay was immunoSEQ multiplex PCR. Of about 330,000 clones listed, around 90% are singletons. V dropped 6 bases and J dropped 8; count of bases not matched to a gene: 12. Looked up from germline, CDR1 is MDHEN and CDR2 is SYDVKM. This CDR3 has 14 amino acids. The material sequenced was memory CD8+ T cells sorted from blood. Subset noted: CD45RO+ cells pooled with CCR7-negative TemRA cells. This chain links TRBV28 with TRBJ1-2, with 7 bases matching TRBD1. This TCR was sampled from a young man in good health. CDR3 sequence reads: CASSGRQGGGGYTF. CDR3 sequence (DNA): TGTGCCAGCAGCGGGAGACAGGGAGGGGGAGGCTACACCTTC.